Here is one TCR beta chain with its context. The CDR3 is 16 amino acids. The junction had 4 bases not matched to a gene; V was cut back by 0 bases and J by 2 bases. Germline lookup yields CDR1 LGHNA and CDR2 YNFKEQ. This entry belongs to a study of T cells after somatic rescue of genetic block. Here immunoSEQ multiplex PCR was the method, and the copy in TCRdb shows in-frame clones only, minus some. The data hold fewer than 150,000 clones, with 90% to 95% observed a single time. Material: peripheral blood mononuclear cells (PBMCs). V and J are TRBV4-2 and TRBJ2-7; TRBD2 aligns across 10 bases. This TCR was recovered from a woman under 30. The CDR3: CASSQDASGGPYEQYF. Here the CDR3 DNA reads TGTGCCAGCAGCCAAGACGCTAGCGGGGGCCCCTACGAGCAGTACTTC.